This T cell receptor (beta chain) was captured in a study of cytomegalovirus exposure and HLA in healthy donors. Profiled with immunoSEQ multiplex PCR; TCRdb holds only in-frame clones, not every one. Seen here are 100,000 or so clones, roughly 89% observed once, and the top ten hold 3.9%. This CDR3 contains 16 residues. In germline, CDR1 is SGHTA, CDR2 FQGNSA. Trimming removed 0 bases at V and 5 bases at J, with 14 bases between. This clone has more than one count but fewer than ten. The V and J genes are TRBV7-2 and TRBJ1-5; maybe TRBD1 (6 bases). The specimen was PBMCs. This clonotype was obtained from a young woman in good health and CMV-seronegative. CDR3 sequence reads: CASSLARTVLDQPQHF. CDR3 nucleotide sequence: TGTGCCAGCAGCTTAGCTAGGACAGTGCTGGATCAGCCCCAGCATTTT.